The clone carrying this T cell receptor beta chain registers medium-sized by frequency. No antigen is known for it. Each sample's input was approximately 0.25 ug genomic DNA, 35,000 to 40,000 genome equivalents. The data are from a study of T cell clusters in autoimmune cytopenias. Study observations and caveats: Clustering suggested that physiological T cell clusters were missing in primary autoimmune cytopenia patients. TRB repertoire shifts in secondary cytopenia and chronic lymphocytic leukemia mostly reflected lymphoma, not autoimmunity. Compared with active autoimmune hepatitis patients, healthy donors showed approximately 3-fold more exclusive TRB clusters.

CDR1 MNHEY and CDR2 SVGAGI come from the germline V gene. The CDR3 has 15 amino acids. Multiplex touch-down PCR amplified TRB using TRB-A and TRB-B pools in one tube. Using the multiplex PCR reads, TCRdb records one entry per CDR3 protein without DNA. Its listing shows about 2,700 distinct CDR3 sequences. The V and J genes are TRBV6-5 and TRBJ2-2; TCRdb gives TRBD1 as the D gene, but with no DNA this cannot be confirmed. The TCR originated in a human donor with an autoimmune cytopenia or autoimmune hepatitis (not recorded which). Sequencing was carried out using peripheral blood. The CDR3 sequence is CASSYRDRGRGELFF.